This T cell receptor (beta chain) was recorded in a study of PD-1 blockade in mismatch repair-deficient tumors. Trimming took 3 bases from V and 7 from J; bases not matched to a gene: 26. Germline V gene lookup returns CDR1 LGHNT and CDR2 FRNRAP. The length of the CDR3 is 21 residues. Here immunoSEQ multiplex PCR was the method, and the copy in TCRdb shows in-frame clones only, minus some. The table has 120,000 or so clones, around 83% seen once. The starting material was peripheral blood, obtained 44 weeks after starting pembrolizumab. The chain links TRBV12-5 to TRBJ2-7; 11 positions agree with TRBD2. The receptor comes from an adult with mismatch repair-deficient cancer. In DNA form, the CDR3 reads TGTGCTAGTGGTTTCTTGTTGTCAAGGGGGAACCCGGGACTAGCGGAGCTTGAGCAGTACTTC. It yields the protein CASGFLLSRGNPGLAELEQYF.